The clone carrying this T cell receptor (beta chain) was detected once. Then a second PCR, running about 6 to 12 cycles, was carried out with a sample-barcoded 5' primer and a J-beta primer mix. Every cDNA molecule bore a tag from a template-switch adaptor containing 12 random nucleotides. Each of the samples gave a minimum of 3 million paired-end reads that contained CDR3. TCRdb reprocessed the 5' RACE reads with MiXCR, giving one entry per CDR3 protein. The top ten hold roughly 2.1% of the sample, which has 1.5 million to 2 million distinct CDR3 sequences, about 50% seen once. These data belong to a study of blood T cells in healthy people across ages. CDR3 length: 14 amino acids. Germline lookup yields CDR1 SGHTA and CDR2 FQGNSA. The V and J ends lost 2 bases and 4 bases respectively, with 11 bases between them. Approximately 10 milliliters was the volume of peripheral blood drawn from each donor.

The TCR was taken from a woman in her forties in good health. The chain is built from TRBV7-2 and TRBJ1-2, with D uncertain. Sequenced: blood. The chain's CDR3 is CASSLLGRSYGYTF. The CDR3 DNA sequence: TGTGCCAGCAGCTTACTCGGAAGGTCCTATGGCTACACCTTC.